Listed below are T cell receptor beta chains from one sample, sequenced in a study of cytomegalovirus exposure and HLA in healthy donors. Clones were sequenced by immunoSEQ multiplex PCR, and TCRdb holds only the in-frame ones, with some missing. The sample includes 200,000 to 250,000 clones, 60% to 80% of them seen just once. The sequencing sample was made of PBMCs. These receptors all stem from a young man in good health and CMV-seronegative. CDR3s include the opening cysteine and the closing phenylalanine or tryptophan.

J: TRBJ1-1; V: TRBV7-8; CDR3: CASSFGGRGENTEAFF
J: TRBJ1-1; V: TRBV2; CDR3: CASSPGGWTEAFF
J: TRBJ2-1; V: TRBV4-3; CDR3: CASSQALGGDFFNEQFF
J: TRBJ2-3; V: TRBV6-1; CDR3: CASSEKLADKLASTDTQYF
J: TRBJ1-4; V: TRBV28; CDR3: CASSLLPRQANEKLFF
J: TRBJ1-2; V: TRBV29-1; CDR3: CSVEGTAYGYTF
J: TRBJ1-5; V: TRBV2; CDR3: CASSDSLGNQLQHF
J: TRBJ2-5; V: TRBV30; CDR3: CAWSRAGGRGETQYF
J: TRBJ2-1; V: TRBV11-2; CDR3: CASSFGLAGNEQFF
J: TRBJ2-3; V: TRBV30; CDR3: CAWSPSRTSGDTDTQYF
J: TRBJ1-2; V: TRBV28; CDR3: CASSLGDRGQGYTF
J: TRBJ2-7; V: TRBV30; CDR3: CAWDRRDGSEQYF
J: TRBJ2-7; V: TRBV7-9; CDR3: CSSSLSEREEQYF
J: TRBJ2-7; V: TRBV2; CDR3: CASILSGGLTYEQYF
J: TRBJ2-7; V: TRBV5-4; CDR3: CASSPRYSGGEEQYF
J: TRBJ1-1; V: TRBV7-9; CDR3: CASGGPTGGSFEAFF
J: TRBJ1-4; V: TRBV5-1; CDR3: CASSVEGQSTNEKLFF
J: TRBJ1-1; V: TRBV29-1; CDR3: CSVETGPEAFF
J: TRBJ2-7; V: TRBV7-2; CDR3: CASSTDRLFGEQYF
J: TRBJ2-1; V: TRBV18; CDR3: CASSPSADRGDNEQFF
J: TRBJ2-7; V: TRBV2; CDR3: CASLKEADYEQYF
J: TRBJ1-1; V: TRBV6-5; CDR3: CASSYQTGGTEAFF
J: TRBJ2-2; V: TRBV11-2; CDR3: CASSLVVGHGELFF
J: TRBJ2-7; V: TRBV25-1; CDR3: CASSDVGSSYEQYF
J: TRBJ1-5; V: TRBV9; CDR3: CASSPDTSNQPQHF
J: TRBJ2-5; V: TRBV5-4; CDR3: CASSWGSGLAGGTQYF
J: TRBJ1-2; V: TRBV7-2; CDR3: CASSLEGDSGYTF
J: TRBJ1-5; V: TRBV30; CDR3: CACDRFGQPQHF
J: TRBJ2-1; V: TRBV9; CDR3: CASSGGTSGYNEQFF
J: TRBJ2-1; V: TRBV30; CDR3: CAWSIQVAYNEQFF
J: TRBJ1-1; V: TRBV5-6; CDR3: CASSGGRATEAFF
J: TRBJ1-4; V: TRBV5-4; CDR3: CASSPHGDNEKLFF
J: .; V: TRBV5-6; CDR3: CASSVRVRSHEQYF
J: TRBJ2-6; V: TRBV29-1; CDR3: CSVDGGSGANVLTF
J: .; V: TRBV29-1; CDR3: CSVQRGGSSYEQYF
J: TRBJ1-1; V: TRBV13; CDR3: CASGKNTEAFF
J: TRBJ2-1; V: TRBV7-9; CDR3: CASSLRGNEQFF
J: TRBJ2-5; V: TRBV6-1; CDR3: CASSHSGRETQYF
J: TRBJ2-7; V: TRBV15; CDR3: CATSSERGQARFEQYF
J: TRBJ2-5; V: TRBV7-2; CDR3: CASSTDRAFQETQYF
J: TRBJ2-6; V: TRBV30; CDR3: CASTIDNPGANVLTF
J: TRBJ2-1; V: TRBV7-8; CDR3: CASSSSSNEQFF
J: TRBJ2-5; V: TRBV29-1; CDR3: CSVAQGGWETQYF
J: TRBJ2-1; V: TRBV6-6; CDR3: CASSYRVAGDHEQFF
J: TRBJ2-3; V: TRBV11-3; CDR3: CASSLAGHSTDTQYF
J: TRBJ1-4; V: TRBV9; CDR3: CASSSSGGEKLFF
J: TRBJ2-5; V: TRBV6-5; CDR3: CASSYSEGRETQYF
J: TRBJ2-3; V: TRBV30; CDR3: CACGLAVDTQYF
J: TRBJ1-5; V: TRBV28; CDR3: CASSPRGMGNQPQHF
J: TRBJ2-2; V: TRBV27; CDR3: CASSLWANTGELFF